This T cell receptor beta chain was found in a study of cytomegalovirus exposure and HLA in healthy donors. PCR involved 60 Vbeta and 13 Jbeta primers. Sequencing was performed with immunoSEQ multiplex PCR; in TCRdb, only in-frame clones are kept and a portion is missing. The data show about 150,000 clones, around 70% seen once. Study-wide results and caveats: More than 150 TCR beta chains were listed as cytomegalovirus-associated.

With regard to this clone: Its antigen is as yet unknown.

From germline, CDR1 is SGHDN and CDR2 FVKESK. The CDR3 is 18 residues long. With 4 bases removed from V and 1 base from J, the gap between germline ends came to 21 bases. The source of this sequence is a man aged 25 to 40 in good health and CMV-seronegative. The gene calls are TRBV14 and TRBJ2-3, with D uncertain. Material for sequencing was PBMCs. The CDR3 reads CASSLLENQVVGTDTQYF. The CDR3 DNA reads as TGTGCCAGCAGCCTACTCGAGAATCAGGTGGTCGGCACAGATACGCAGTATTTT. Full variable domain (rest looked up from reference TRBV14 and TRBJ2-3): EAGVTQFPSHSVIEKGQTVTLRCDPISGHDNLYWYRRVMGKEIKFLLHFVKESKQDESGMPNNRFLAERTGGTYSTLKVQPAELEDSGVYFCASSLLENQVVGTDTQYFGPGTRLTVL.